This T cell receptor (beta chain) appears in the sequencing data of a study of T cell repertoires in cytomegalovirus infection. Turning to the study itself: It can be stated that public TCR beta signatures indicated CMV infection as well as a matching HLA type.

With regard to this clonotype: Its specificity is unknown.

TCRdb reprocessed the reads via MiXCR and lists one record per CDR3 protein. Of hundreds of thousands of distinct CDR3 sequences in the sample, roughly a third were seen once. General study findings and limits: HLA-C-restricted, CMV-specific TCR beta clonotypes were dominant ex vivo. People with CMV and the relevant HLA were identified by cumulative public TCR beta family frequency.

This CDR3 region has 14 residues. From germline, CDR1 is SGHRS and CDR2 YFSETQ. Trimming removed 2 bases at V and 6 bases at J, with 14 bases between. The source of this sequence is a human donor in good health (CMV status not recorded). Some clones in this sample may be carry-over from other donors' samples. V is TRBV5-1 and J is TRBJ1-1; D unclear. What was sequenced was PBMCs. CDR3 sequence reads: CASSLRREGAEAFF. In DNA form, the CDR3 reads TGCGCCAGCAGCTTACGGCGGGAGGGCGCTGAAGCTTTCTTT.